These 23 T cell receptor beta chains share one sample of origin, sequenced in a study of human CD8 memory T cell subsets. TCR beta was sequenced from UMI-tagged 5' RACE libraries. After re-calling the 5' RACE reads, TCRdb lists one entry per CDR3 protein, DNA absent. Recorded for this sample: several thousand distinct CDR3 sequences. Sequenced input: CD8+ T cells from PBMCs. All receptors derive from a human donor in good health.

This rearrangement joins TRBV13 to TRBJ2-7; TCRdb proposes TRBD1, but this gene call is untestable without DNA. Germline CDR1 is PRHDT and CDR2 is FYEKMQ (reference sequence). CDR3 length equals 14 residues. CDR3 sequence: CASSNGDITYEQYF. The full variable domain, in which reference TRBV13 and TRBJ2-7 provide the parts outside the CDR3, is AAGVIQSPRHLIKEKRETATLKCYPIPRHDTVYWYQQGPGQDPQFLISFYEKMQSDKGSIPDRFSAQQFSDYHSELNMSSLELGDSALYFCASSNGDITYEQYFGPGTRLTVT.

The rearrangement uses TRBV29-1 and TRBJ1-2; TCRdb's D call, TRBD1, is unchecked because there is no DNA. The CDR3 sequence is 14 residues long. CDR1 is SQVTM and CDR2 is ANQGSEA in the germline V gene. The CDR3 here is CSVSGATTNYGYTF.

This clonotype counts as medium-sized by frequency. The chain's CDR3 is CSAPGQGNSEQYF. The chain carries TRBV20-1 and TRBJ2-7; absent DNA, TCRdb's TRBD1 call cannot be checked. Germline V gene lookup returns CDR1 DFQATT and CDR2 SNEGSKA (reference sequence). The CDR3 is made up of 13 amino acids.

The chain has TRBV27 and TRBJ1-2; TCRdb names TRBD1, which stays unverified in the absence of DNA. This CDR3 is built from 14 residues. Germline V gene lookup returns CDR1 MNHEY and CDR2 SMNVEV (reference sequence). The CDR3 spells CASSLGGQGKGYTF.

The J gene is TRBJ1-2, the V gene TRBV5-1. The CDR3 is 15 amino acids. Germline V gene lookup returns CDR1 SGHRS and CDR2 YFSETQ. The CDR3: CASSLAPGRNYGYTF.

The gene calls are TRBV14 and TRBJ2-3; the D call of TRBD1 rests on TCRdb alone, since no DNA is present to check it. The CDR3 extends over 15 amino acids. The germline V gene encodes CDR1 SGHDN and CDR2 FVKESK. CDR3 protein: CASSQLQGQADTQYF.

The rearrangement uses TRBV29-1 and TRBJ2-5. CDR1 SQVTM and CDR2 ANQGSEA come from the germline V gene. The CDR3 totals 11 residues. CDR3: CSLEHQETQYF.

This rearrangement joins TRBV9 to TRBJ2-1; TCRdb's D call of TRBD1 is untestable without DNA. Germline-derived CDR1 and CDR2 are SGDLS and YYNGEE. The CDR3 contains 12 residues. The CDR3 reads CASSPLGNEQFF.

This clonotype is medium-sized (0.01 to 0.1%) by frequency. This chain joins TRBV20-1 and TRBJ2-1; TCRdb lists TRBD1, though no DNA is available to test this call. Germline-derived CDR1 and CDR2 are DFQATT and SNEGSKA (reference sequence). There are 15 residues in the CDR3. CDR3 sequence: CSAREVGGSYNEQFF.

The rearrangement uses TRBV5-6 and TRBJ2-5. The CDR3 consists of 15 residues. The V gene's germline CDR1 is SGHDT and CDR2 YYEEEE. Here the CDR3 reads CASSLRADYQETQYF.

This clonotype counts as medium-sized by frequency. The chain links TRBV29-1 to TRBJ1-2; TCRdb designates TRBD1, a call that cannot be tested without DNA. CDR3 length: 13 residues. The germline V gene encodes CDR1 SQVTM and CDR2 ANQGSEA. The chain's CDR3 is CSVVDRAIDGYTF.

The chain employs TRBV4-2 and TRBJ2-3; absent DNA, TCRdb's TRBD1 call cannot be checked. The CDR3 loop spans 15 amino acids. Germline V gives CDR1 LGHNA, CDR2 YNFKEQ. The CDR3 sequence: CASSQAGGSTDTQYF.

This rearrangement joins TRBV28 to TRBJ1-2; the TCRdb call, TRBD1, lacks DNA for checking. CDR1 and CDR2 (germline): MDHEN, SYDVKM. This CDR3 is built from 15 residues. CDR3 amino acids: CASRTLDGGDYGYTF.

This chain connects TRBV27 to TRBJ2-7. This CDR3 has 13 amino acids. The V gene's germline CDR1 is MNHEY and CDR2 SMNVEV (reference sequence). The CDR3 sequence: CASSSEYSYEQYF.

V is TRBV2 and J is TRBJ1-5; TCRdb names TRBD1, which stays unverified in the absence of DNA. The CDR3 has 14 amino acids. Germline CDR1 and CDR2: SNHLY and FYNNEI. The CDR3 region is CASSRTGGDQPQHF.

The CDR3: CASTSPTGELFF. The chain uses TRBV5-5 and TRBJ2-2. The CDR3 consists of 12 residues. The germline V gene encodes CDR1 SGHKS and CDR2 YYEKEE (reference sequence). Supplemented by reference TRBV5-5 and TRBJ2-2, the full variable domain reads DAGVTQSPTHLIKTRGQQVTLRCSPISGHKSVSWYQQVLGQGPQFIFQYYEKEERGRGNFPDRFSARQFPNYSSELNVNALLLGDSALYLCASTSPTGELFFGEGSRLTVL.

J is TRBJ1-2 and V is TRBV6-4; TCRdb designates TRBD1, a call that cannot be tested without DNA. The CDR3 runs 14 residues. Germline assignment: CDR1 MRHNA and CDR2 SNTAGT. CDR3 sequence: CASILQPGDYGYTF.

The chain has TRBV11-2 and TRBJ2-3. This CDR3 has 15 amino acids. Germline V gene data show CDR1 as SGHAT and CDR2 as FQNNGV. This CDR3 is CASSLELTMTDTQYF.

CDR3 protein: CASSKAGLGSYNEQFF. This chain joins TRBV28 and TRBJ2-1; TCRdb gives TRBD2 as the D gene, but with no DNA this cannot be confirmed. In germline, CDR1 is MDHEN, CDR2 SYDVKM. The CDR3 totals 16 residues.

This clonotype is called medium-sized based on its frequency. The V and J genes are TRBV18 and TRBJ2-3; the D call from TCRdb, TRBD1, cannot be confirmed without DNA. Germline assignment: CDR1 KGHSH and CDR2 LQKENI. The CDR3 runs 14 residues. CDR3 in amino acids: CASSPTGSTDTQYF. Complete variable domain (other parts from reference TRBV18 and TRBJ2-3): NAGVMQNPRHLVRRRGQEARLRCSPMKGHSHVYWYRQLPEEGLKFMVYLQKENIIDESGMPKERFSAEFPKEGPSILRIQQVVRGDSAAYFCASSPTGSTDTQYFGPGTRLTVL.

This rearrangement joins TRBV9 to TRBJ2-1; as DNA is missing, the TRBD2 call by TCRdb cannot be tested. The CDR3 extends over 18 amino acids. Germline V lookup: CDR1 SGDLS, CDR2 YYNGEE. The CDR3 reads CASSVEGSGTSGYNEQFF.

The genes are TRBV28 and TRBJ2-7. This CDR3 spans 14 amino acids. Germline CDR1 reads MDHEN; CDR2 reads SYDVKM. This CDR3 reads CASSSTGRYYEQYF.

The V gene is TRBV12-3 or TRBV12-4, the J gene TRBJ1-2; checking the TCRdb D call of TRBD1 is not possible without DNA. The CDR3 sequence is 16 residues long. The CDR3 is CASSFSETGRGHGYTF.